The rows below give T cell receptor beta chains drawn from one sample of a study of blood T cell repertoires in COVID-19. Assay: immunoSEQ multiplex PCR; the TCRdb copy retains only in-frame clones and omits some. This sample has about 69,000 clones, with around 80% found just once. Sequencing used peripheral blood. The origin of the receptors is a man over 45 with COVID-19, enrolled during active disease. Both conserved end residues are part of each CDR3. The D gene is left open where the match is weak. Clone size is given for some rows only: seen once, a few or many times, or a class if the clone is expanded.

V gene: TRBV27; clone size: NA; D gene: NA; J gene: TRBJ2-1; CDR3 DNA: TGTGCCAGCAGTCTACGGAGGGGGCTCGATGAGCAGTTCTTC; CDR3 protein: CASSLRRGLDEQFF
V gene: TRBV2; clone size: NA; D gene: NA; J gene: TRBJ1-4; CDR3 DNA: TGTGCCAGCACCAGACAGGCCTACTATGAAAAACTGTTTTTT; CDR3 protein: CASTRQAYYEKLFF
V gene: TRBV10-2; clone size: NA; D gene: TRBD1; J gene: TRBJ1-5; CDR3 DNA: TGCGCCAGCAGTCCTCTCGTGGCACAGGGGCGGTTTCAGCCCCAGCATTTT; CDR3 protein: CASSPLVAQGRFQPQHF
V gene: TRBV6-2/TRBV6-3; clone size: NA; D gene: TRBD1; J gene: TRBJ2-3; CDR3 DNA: TGTGCCAGCAGTTGGTCGACAGGGACAGATACGCAGTATTTT; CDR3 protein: CASSWSTGTDTQYF
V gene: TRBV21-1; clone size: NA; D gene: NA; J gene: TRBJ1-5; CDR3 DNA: TGTGCCAGCAGCCCCCGTCAGCCCCAGCATTTT; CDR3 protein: CASSPRQPQHF
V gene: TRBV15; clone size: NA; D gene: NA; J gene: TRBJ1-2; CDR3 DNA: TGTGCCACCAGCAGAGATATTTCGGCTAACTATGGCTACACCTTC; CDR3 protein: CATSRDISANYGYTF
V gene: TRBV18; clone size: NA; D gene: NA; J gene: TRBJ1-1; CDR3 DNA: TGTGCCAGCTCACCTGTGGTTTTAGGGGACACTGAAGCTTTCTTT; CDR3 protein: CASSPVVLGDTEAFF
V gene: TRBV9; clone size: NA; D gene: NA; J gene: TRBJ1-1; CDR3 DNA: TGTGCCAGTTCCGGGCAGGGATGGACTGAAGCTTTCTTT; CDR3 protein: CASSGQGWTEAFF
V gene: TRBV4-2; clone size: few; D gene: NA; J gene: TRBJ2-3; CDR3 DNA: TGTGCCAGCAGCCAAAATCCGGCGCGGGGTGCCACAGATACGCAGTATTTT; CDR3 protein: CASSQNPARGATDTQYF
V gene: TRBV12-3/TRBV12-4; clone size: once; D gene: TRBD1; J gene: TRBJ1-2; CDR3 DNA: TGTGCCAGCAGTAGACAGGGTGGCTACACCTTC; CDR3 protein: CASSRQGGYTF
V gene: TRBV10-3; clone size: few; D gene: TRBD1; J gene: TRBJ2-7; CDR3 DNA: TGTGCCATCAGGGACAGGCAGATGGTCGTGGCAACTAACTACGAGCAGTACTTC; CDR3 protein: CAIRDRQMVVATNYEQYF
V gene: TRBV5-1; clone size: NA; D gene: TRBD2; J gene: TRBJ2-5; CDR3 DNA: TGCGCCAGCAGCCCGCGGGGGGAGACCCAGTACTTC; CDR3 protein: CASSPRGETQYF
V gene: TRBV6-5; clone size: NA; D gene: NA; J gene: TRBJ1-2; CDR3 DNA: TGTGCCAGCAGTTACTCAACTGACGGAGGGTATGGCTACACCTTC; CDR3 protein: CASSYSTDGGYGYTF
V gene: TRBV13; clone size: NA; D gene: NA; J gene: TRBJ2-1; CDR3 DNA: TGTGCCAGCAGCTTAAGCTCAGGAAATGAGCAGTTCTTC; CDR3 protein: CASSLSSGNEQFF
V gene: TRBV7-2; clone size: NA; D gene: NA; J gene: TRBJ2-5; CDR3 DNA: TGTGCCAGCCATTGGGCGGGGAATAAAGAGACCCAGTACTTC; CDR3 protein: CASHWAGNKETQYF
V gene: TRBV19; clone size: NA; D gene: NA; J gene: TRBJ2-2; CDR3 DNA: TGTGCCAGTAGTCTGCGTTCCCCCGGGGAGCTGTTTTTT; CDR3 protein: CASSLRSPGELFF
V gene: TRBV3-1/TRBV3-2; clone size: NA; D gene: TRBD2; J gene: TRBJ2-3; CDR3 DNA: TGTGCCAGCAGCCAAGATCCGGGGACTAGTAGCTCAGATACGCAGTATTTT; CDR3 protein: CASSQDPGTSSSDTQYF
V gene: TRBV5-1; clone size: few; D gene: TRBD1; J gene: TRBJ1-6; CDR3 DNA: TGCGCCAGCAGCACCCGGACAGGGGCGAATTCACCCCTCCACTTT; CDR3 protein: CASSTRTGANSPLHF
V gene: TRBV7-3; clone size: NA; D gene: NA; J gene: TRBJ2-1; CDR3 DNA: TGTGCCAGCAGCAAGGGGCCGAACAATGAGCAGTTCTTC; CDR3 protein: CASSKGPNNEQFF
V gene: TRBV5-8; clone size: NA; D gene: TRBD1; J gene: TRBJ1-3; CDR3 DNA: TGTGCCAGCTCATGGCGGACAGGGGCGGCTGGAAACACCATATATTTT; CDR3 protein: CASSWRTGAAGNTIYF
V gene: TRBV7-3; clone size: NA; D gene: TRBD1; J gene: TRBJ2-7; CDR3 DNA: TGTGCCAGCAGCATCGGGACAGGGAACTACGAGCAGTACTTC; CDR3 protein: CASSIGTGNYEQYF
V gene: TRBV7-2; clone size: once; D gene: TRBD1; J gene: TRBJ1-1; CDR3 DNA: TGTGCCAGCAGCCTGAGGATGACAGGGGTCACTGAAGCTTTCTTT; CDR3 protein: CASSLRMTGVTEAFF
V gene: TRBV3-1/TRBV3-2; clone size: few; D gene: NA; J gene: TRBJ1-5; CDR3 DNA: TGTGCCAGCAGCCAATCATCAGGGTTGGATCAGCCCCAGCATTTT; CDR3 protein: CASSQSSGLDQPQHF
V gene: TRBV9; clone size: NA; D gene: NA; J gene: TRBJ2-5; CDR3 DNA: TGTGCCAGCAGCGGGGGCGGGACGCCATTTGTCGGGACCCAGTACTTC; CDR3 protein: CASSGGGTPFVGTQYF
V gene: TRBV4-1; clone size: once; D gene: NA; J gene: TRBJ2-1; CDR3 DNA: TGCGCCAGCAGCCCCCGGAGTAGCGGTTCTCACAATGAGCAGTTCTTC; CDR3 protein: CASSPRSSGSHNEQFF
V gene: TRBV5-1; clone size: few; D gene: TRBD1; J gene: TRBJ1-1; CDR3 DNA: TGCGCCAGCGACTCCGGGACAGGGAACACTGAAGCTTTCTTT; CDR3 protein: CASDSGTGNTEAFF
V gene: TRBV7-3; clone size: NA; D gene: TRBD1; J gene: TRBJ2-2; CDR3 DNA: TGTGCCAGCGGTGGTCAGGGGGCGCAAGGCGGGGAGCTGTTTTTT; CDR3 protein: CASGGQGAQGGELFF
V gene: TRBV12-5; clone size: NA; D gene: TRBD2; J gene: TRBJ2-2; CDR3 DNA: TGTGCTAGTGGTTCGGGACTAGCGGGGGTTACCGGGGAGCTGTTTTTT; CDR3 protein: CASGSGLAGVTGELFF
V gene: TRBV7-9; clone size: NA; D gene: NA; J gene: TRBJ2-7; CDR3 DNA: TGTGCCAGCAGCCTCTCCTACGAGCAGTACTTC; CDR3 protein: CASSLSYEQYF
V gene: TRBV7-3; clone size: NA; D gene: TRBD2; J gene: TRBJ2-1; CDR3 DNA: TGTGCCAGCAGCCTACTAGCGGGGTTTTCCTACAATGAGCAGTTCTTC; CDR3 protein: CASSLLAGFSYNEQFF
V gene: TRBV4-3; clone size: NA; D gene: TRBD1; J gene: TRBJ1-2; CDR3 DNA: TGCGCCAGCAGCCAAGTCCTGGCAGGGGGAAACTATGGCTACACCTTC; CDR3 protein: CASSQVLAGGNYGYTF
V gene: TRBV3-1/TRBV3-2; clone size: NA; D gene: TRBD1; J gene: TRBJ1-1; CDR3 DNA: TGTGCCAGCAGCCGGACAGGGACCGAAGCTTTCTTT; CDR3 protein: CASSRTGTEAFF
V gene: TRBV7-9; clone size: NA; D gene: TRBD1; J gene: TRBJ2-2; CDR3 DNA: TGTGCCAGCAGCCGTACCGGGACAGGGGTCTCCACCGGGGAGCTGTTTTTT; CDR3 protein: CASSRTGTGVSTGELFF
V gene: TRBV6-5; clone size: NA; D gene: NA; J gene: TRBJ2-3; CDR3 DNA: TGTGCCAGCAGTTACTCCCTAGGTGGTGATACGCAGTATTTT; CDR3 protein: CASSYSLGGDTQYF
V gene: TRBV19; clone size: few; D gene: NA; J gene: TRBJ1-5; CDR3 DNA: TGTGCCAGTAGTATACAGGGTCAGCCCCAGCATTTT; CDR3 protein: CASSIQGQPQHF
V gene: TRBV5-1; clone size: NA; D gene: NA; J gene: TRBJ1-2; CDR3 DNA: TGCGCCAGCAGCTTGGCCTTACAGGGTTGGCATGGCTACACCTTC; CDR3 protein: CASSLALQGWHGYTF
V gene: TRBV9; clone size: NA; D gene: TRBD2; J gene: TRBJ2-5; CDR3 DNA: TGTGCCAGCAGCGTCGGGACTAGCGGGCCACAAGAGACCCAGTACTTC; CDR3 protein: CASSVGTSGPQETQYF
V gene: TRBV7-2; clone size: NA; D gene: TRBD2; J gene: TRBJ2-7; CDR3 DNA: TGTGCCAGCAGCTTAGAGGGTAGCGGGGCTTCGTACGAGCAGTACTTC; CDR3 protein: CASSLEGSGASYEQYF
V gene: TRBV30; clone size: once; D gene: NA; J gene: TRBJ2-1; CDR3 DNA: TGTGCCTGGAGTTGGGACAACGCCTACAATGAGCAGTTCTTC; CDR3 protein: CAWSWDNAYNEQFF
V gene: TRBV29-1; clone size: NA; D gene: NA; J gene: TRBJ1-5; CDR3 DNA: TGCAGCCATGGAGAGGCCAATCAGCCCCAGCATTTT; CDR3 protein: CSHGEANQPQHF
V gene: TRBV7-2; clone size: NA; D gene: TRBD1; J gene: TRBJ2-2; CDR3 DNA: TGTGCCAGCAGCGAACTCCGGGACAGCTTACTCACCGGGGAGCTGTTTTTT; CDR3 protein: CASSELRDSLLTGELFF
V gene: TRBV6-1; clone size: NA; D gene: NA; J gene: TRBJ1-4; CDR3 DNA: TGTGCCAGCAGTGAGGGCGGAGGTAATGAAAAACTGTTTTTT; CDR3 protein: CASSEGGGNEKLFF
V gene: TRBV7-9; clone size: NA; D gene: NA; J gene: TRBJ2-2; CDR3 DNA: TGTGCCAGCAGCCGAGAGAGAGGGGGCACCGGGGAGCTGTTTTTT; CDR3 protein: CASSRERGGTGELFF